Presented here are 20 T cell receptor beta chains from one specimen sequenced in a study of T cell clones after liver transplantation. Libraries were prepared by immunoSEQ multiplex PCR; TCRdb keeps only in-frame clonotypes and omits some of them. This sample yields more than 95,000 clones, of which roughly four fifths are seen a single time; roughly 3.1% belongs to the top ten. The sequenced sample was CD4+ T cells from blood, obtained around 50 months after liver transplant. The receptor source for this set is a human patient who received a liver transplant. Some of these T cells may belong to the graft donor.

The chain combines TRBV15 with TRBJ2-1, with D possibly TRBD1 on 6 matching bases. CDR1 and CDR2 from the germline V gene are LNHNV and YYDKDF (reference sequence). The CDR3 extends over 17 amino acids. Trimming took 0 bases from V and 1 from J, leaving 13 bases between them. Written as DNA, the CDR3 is TGTGCCACCAGCAGAGATTCCCGGACAGTTTCCTACAATGAGCAGTTCTTC. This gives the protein CATSRDSRTVSYNEQFF. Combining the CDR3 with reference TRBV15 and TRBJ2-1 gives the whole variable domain DAMVIQNPRYQVTQFGKPVTLSCSQTLNHNVMYWYQQKSSQAPKLLFHYYDKDFNNEADTPDNFQSRRPNTSFCFLDIRSPGLGDTAMYLCATSRDSRTVSYNEQFFGPGTRLTVL.

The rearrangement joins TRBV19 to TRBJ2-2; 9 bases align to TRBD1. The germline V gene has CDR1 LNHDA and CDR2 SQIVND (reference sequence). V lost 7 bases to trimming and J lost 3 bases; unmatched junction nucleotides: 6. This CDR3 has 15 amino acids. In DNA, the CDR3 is TGTGCCAGTAAACCGGGACAGGGTTACACCGGGGAGCTGTTTTTT. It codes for CASKPGQGYTGELFF.

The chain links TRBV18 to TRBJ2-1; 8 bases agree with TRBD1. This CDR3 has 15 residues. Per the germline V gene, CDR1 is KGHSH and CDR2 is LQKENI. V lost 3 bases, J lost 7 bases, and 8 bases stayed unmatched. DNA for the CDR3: TGTGCCAGCTCACCGGGCCAGGGGGCAGGTAATGAGCAGTTCTTC. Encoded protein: CASSPGQGAGNEQFF.

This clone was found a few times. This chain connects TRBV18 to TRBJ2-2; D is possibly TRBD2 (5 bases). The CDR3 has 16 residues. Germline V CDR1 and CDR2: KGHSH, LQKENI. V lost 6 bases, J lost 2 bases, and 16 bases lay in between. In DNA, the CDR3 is TGTGCCAGCTCCCATAGCGTAAGCCTAAACACCGGGGAGCTGTTTTTT. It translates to CASSHSVSLNTGELFF.

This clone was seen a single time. The CDR3 DNA follows: TGTGCCAGCAGCCCCAGGGACAGGGTAATCATTGAGCAGTTCTTC. This translates into CASSPRDRVIIEQFF. The V gene is TRBV7-9, the J gene TRBJ2-1; 9 nucleotides line up with TRBD1. Germline loops: CDR1 SEHNR, CDR2 FQNEAQ (reference sequence). The CDR3 length is 15 residues. V shed 5 bases, J shed 9 bases, and the junction held 11 bases outside the gene matches. Using reference TRBV7-9 and TRBJ2-1 for the parts outside the CDR3, the full variable domain is DTGVSQNPRHKITKRGQNVTFRCDPISEHNRLYWYRQTLGQGPEFLTYFQNEAQLEKSRLLSDRFSAERPKGSFSTLEIQRTEQGDSAMYLCASSPRDRVIIEQFFGPGTRLTVL.

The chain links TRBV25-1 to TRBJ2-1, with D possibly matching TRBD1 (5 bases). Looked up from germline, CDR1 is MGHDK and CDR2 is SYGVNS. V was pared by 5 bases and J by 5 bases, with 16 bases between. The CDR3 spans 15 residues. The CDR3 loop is CASSPPRQGHNEQFF. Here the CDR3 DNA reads TGTGCCAGCAGTCCCCCGAGGCAGGGCCACAATGAGCAGTTCTTC.

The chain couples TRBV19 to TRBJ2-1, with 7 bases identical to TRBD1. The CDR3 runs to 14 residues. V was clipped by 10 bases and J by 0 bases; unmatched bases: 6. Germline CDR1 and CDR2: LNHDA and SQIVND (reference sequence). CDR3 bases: TGTGCCACTACAGGGGACAGCTCCTACAATGAGCAGTTCTTC. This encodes CATTGDSSYNEQFF. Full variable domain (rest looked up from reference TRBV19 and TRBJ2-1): DGGITQSPKYLFRKEGQNVTLSCEQNLNHDAMYWYRQDPGQGLRLIYYSQIVNDFQKGDIAEGYSVSREKKESFPLTVTSAQKNPTAFYLCATTGDSSYNEQFFGPGTRLTVL.

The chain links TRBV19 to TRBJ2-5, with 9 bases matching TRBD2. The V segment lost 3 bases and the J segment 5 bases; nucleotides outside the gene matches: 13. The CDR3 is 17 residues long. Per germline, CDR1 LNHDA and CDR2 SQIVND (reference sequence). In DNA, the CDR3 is TGTGCCAGTAGTATCAAAGCGGGACTAGCCGCACGGGAGACCCAGTACTTC. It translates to CASSIKAGLAARETQYF.

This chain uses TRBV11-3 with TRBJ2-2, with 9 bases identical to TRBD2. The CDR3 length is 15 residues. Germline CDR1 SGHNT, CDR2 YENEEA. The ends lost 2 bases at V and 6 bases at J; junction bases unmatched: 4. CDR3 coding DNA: TGTGCCAGCAGCTTATATGGCGGGAGGGCCGGGGAGCTGTTTTTT. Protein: CASSLYGGRAGELFF.

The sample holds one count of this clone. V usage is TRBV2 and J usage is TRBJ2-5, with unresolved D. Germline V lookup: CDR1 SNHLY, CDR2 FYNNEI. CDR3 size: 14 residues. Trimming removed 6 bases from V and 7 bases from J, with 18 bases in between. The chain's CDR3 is CASSDGRSKGTQYF. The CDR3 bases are TGTGCCAGCAGCGACGGCCGGAGCAAGGGGACCCAGTACTTC.

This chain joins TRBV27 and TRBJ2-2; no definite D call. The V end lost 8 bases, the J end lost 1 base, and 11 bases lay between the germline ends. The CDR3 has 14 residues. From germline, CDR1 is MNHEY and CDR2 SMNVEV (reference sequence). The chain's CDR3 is CASRTALNTGELFF. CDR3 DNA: TGTGCCAGCCGGACCGCCCTGAACACCGGGGAGCTGTTTTTT.

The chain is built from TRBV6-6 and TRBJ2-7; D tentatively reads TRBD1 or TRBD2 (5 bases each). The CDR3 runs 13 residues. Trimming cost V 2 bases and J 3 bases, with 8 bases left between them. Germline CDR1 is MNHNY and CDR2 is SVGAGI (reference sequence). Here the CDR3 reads CASSYEGLYEQYF. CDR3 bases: TGTGCCAGCAGTTACGAGGGGCTCTACGAGCAGTACTTC.

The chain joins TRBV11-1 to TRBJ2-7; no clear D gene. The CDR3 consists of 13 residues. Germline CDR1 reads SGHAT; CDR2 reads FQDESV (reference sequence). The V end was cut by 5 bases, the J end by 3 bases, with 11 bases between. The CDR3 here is CASSRSRFYEQYF. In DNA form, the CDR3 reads TGTGCCAGCAGCCGCAGCAGGTTCTACGAGCAGTACTTC.

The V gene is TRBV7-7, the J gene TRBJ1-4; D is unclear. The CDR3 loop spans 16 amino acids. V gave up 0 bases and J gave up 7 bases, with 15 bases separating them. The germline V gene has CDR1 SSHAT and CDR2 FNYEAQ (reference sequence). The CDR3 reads CASSLAISSPAEKLFF. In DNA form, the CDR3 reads TGTGCCAGCAGCTTAGCGATAAGTTCTCCGGCTGAAAAACTGTTTTTT.

CDR3 DNA: TGCGCCAGCAGCCGGACTAGCCTCAATGAGCAGTTCTTC. Translating it yields CASSRTSLNEQFF. This sequence joins TRBV5-1 and TRBJ2-1, with TRBD2 matching over 8 bases. The V gene end was trimmed by 4 bases and the J gene end by 6 bases; junction bases not matched to a gene: 3. The CDR3 has 13 amino acids. The germline V gene encodes CDR1 SGHRS and CDR2 YFSETQ.

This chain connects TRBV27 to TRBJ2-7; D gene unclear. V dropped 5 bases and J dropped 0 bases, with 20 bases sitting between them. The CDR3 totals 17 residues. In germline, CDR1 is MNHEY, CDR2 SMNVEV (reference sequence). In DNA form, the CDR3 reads TGTGCCAGCAGTCCTCGGACCGTTTTCGTCAGCTCCTACGAGCAGTACTTC. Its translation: CASSPRTVFVSSYEQYF.

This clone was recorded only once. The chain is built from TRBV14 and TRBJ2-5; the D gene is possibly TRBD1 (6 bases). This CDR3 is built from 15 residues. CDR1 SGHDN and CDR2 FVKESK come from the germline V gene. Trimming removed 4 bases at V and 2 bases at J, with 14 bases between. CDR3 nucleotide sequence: TGTGCCAGCAGCCCCGGACAGATATTTCAAGAGACCCAGTACTTC. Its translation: CASSPGQIFQETQYF. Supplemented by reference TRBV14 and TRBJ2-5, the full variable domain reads EAGVTQFPSHSVIEKGQTVTLRCDPISGHDNLYWYRRVMGKEIKFLLHFVKESKQDESGMPNNRFLAERTGGTYSTLKVQPAELEDSGVYFCASSPGQIFQETQYFGPGTRLLVL.

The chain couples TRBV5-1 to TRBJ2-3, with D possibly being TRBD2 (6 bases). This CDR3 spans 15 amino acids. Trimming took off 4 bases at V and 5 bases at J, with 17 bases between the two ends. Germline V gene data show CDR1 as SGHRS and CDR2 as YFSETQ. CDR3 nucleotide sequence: TGCGCCAGCAGCACAGCGGGTCTCCATAGAGATACGCAGTATTTT. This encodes CASSTAGLHRDTQYF.

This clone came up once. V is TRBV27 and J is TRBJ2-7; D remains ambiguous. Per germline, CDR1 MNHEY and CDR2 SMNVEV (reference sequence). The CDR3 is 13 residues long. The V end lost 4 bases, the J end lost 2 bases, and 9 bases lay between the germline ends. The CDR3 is CASSSPGPYEQYF. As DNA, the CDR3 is TGTGCCAGCAGTTCCCCCGGACCCTACGAGCAGTACTTC.

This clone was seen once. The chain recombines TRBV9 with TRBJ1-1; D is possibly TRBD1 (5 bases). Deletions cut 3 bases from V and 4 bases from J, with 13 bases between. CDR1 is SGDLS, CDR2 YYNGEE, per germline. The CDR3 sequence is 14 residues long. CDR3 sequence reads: CASSGPGRGTEAFF. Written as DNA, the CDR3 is TGTGCCAGCAGCGGACCGGGAAGGGGCACTGAAGCTTTCTTT.